This T cell receptor (beta chain) was identified in a study of CD8+CD57+ T cells in acquired aplastic anemia. In the study overall: An average of roughly 3 ug of DNA was obtained from sorted CD4+ and CD8+ cells.

CDR1 and CDR2 from the germline V gene are SGHKS and YYEKEE (reference sequence). There are 14 residues in the CDR3. V lost 5 bases and J 3 bases, leaving 14 bases between the germline ends. Study conclusions and caveats: Patients and controls had in common fewer than 30 CD8+ CDR3 sequences.

Genomic DNA templated the TCR beta VDJ and CDR3 profiling. TCRdb fed the reads into MiXCR, producing one record per CDR3 protein. Counted here are around 130,000 distinct CDR3 sequences, approximately 50% occurring once; the ten biggest clones make up 25% to 30%. This clonotype was picked up many times. What it binds is unknown. Patients chosen for sequencing had CD8+CD57+ cells that had expanded, as shown by flow cytometry. The source material was sorted CD4+, CD8+, or CD8+CD57+ T cells (not recorded which) from PBMCs. V usage is TRBV5-5 and J usage is TRBJ2-5; D is possibly TRBD2 (5 bases). This TCR was sampled from a human donor with aplastic anemia. The CDR3 DNA reads as TGTGCCAGCAGAACGGTCCGAGCGGAAGAGACCCAGTACTTC. It specifies CASRTVRAEETQYF.